One sample yielded the 7 T cell receptor beta chains listed below, sequenced in a study of T cell changes during pregnancy in multiple sclerosis. Using immunoSEQ multiplex PCR, the repertoire was profiled, and TCRdb retains in-frame clones only, with some absent. The table records tens of thousands of clones, approximately 91% of them present only once. The specimen comprised CD8+ T cells from peripheral blood mononuclear cells, sampled after pregnancy. The receptor source for this set is a female donor with multiple sclerosis, enrolled in a pregnancy study.

The chain joins TRBV5-1 to TRBJ1-6; D ambiguous. This CDR3 contains 13 residues. Trimming removed 2 bases from V and 9 bases from J, with 9 bases in between. CDR1 is SGHRS, CDR2 YFSETQ, per germline. CDR3 DNA: TGCGCCAGCAGCTTCCAGACGGGTTCACCCCTCCACTTT. Protein: CASSFQTGSPLHF.

The chain joins TRBV7-9 to TRBJ2-1; 8 bases match TRBD1. The CDR3 covers 14 residues. Germline V gene sequence: CDR1 SEHNR, CDR2 FQNEAQ (reference sequence). The V gene end was trimmed by 4 bases and the J gene end by 7 bases; junction bases not matched to a gene: 6. CDR3 sequence reads: CASSWTGILNEQFF. CDR3 nucleotide sequence: TGTGCCAGCAGCTGGACAGGGATTTTGAATGAGCAGTTCTTC.

The chain combines TRBV4-1 with TRBJ2-3; the match to TRBD2 covers 10 bases. Germline lookup yields CDR1 MGHRA and CDR2 YSYEKL. V was clipped by 1 base and J by 2 bases; unmatched bases: 6. CDR3 length equals 17 residues. The CDR3 nucleotides are TGCGCCAGCAGCCAAGGTGCTAGCGGGAGCCTCACAGATACGCAGTATTTT. Amino acids: CASSQGASGSLTDTQYF.

This CDR3 reads CASSLVRGCEQYF. The CDR3 nucleotides read TGTGCCAGCAGCTTAGTCAGGGGCTGCGAGCAGTACTTC. This chain uses TRBV7-6 with TRBJ2-7; D is possibly TRBD1 (6 bases). The CDR3 runs to 13 residues. CDR1 is SGHVS, CDR2 FNYEAQ, per germline. Deletions cut 1 base from V and 6 bases from J, with 10 bases between.

J is TRBJ1-5 and V is TRBV10-3, with D perhaps TRBD1 (6 bases). The CDR3 runs to 15 residues. With 0 bases removed from V and 2 bases from J, the gap between germline ends came to 8 bases. CDR1 ENHRY and CDR2 SYGVKD come from the germline V gene. DNA of the CDR3: TGTGCCATCAGTGAGTCGGCAGGGGGCAATCAGCCCCAGCATTTT. It specifies CAISESAGGNQPQHF.

V is TRBV6-5 and J is TRBJ2-2; D is ambiguous. The CDR3 is made up of 14 amino acids. Per the germline V gene, CDR1 is MNHEY and CDR2 is SVGAGI. Trimming stripped 5 bases from V and 7 bases from J, with 14 bases between. The CDR3 here is CASSPSYSYGELFF. The DNA for the CDR3 is TGTGCCAGCAGTCCCAGTTACAGCTACGGGGAGCTGTTTTTT.

The chain recombines TRBV30 with TRBJ2-7; tentative D call: TRBD1 (5 bases). CDR3 size: 11 residues. CDR1 and CDR2 (germline): GTSNPN, SVGIG (reference sequence). Trimming removed 5 bases from V and 3 bases from J, with 8 bases in between. The CDR3 is CAWDRDYEQYF. The CDR3 nucleotides read TGTGCCTGGGACAGAGACTACGAGCAGTACTTC.